Reported below is one TCR beta chain. Its cognate antigen is unknown. This sample was taken from a study of beta chain features in type 1 diabetes. Study observations and caveats: Within each of all four CD4+ subsets, Type 1 diabetes patients had TCRB CDR3s that were moderately but significantly shorter.

Every bit of the isolated RNA underwent reverse transcription, so sequencing read expressed TCRB transcripts. TCRdb's table, derived via immunoSEQ multiplex PCR, lists solely in-frame clones and lacks some. The sample lists more than 200,000 clones, about a sixth occurring once. Germline CDR1 and CDR2: ENHRY and SYGVKD. V trimming: 10 bases; J trimming: 3 bases; junction bases outside the gene matches: 7. This CDR3 contains 14 residues. The chain recombines TRBV10-3 with TRBJ1-2, with 11 bases fitting TRBD1. The source is a man aged 30 to 45 with type 1 diabetes. Sample: naive CD4+ T cells from blood. The CDR3 spells CATGTGGHDYGYTF. The CDR3, as DNA: TGTGCCACCGGGACAGGGGGTCACGACTATGGCTACACCTTC.